This T cell receptor beta chain came from a study of cytomegalovirus exposure and HLA in healthy donors. About the research overall: Earlier, roughly 180 million T cells were analyzed, and fewer than 120 million unique TCR beta sequences were found among them.

This cohort consisted of healthy bone marrow donors. PCR used 60 Vbeta primers and 13 Jbeta primers. Generated by immunoSEQ multiplex PCR, the TCRdb table keeps only in-frame clones and is missing some. The sample lists 140,000 or so clones; 68% were seen once. Germline lookup yields CDR1 SGHDN and CDR2 FVKESK. The V gene lost 0 bases and the J gene lost 4 bases, with 15 bases spanning the gap. The CDR3 has 16 residues. Sequenced material: PBMCs. The chain joins TRBV14 to TRBJ1-2, with D maybe TRBD1 (5 bases). This TCR derives from a man in his 60s in good health and CMV-seronegative. CDR3: CASSQDSAQRGYGYTF. DNA of the CDR3: TGTGCCAGCAGCCAAGATTCGGCCCAAAGGGGCTATGGCTACACCTTC. Variable domain in full (rest from reference TRBV14 and TRBJ1-2): EAGVTQFPSHSVIEKGQTVTLRCDPISGHDNLYWYRRVMGKEIKFLLHFVKESKQDESGMPNNRFLAERTGGTYSTLKVQPAELEDSGVYFCASSQDSAQRGYGYTFGSGTRLTVV.